The 12 T cell receptor beta chains below were found in one sample sequenced in a study of control samples from healthy donors and cancer patients. Method: immunoSEQ multiplex PCR; TCRdb's copy keeps in-frame clones and lacks some. The table has about 220,000 clones, about 94% seen once; the top ten hold around 1.5%. Input material: blood. Receptor source: a man aged 50-59 years in good health.

The chain combines TRBV3-1 (or the pseudogene TRBV3-2) with TRBJ2-1; tentatively, D is TRBD1 (6 bases). The ends were cut back, 0 bases at V and 4 bases at J, with 13 bases in the middle. The CDR3 has 16 residues. Germline-derived CDR1 and CDR2 are LGHDT and YNNKEL (reference sequence). The CDR3, as DNA: TGTGCCAGCAGCCAAGATCTGGCAGGGGTGTACAATGAGCAGTTCTTC. Encoded protein: CASSQDLAGVYNEQFF.

This chain joins TRBV6-2 or TRBV6-3 and TRBJ2-7; 9 nucleotides align to TRBD1. The germline gives CDR1 MNHEY, CDR2 SVGEGT. This CDR3 has 14 amino acids. The trim removed 5 bases at V and 6 bases at J, leaving 8 bases unmatched. The CDR3 region has the DNA TGTGCCAGCAGTAAAGGGACAGGGAGGACCGAGCAGTACTTC. Protein sequence: CASSKGTGRTEQYF.

The rearrangement joins TRBV11-2 to TRBJ2-1; 13 nucleotides match TRBD2. After removal of 5 bases from V and 10 bases from J, the junction contained 5 bases not matched to a gene. This CDR3 is built from 14 residues. The germline gives CDR1 SGHAT, CDR2 FQNNGV. Here the CDR3 DNA reads TGTGCCAGCAGCCCCGGACTAGCGGGGGCCGAGCAGTTCTTC. Translation gives CASSPGLAGAEQFF.

DNA of the CDR3: TGTGCCACCGCCCCGACAGGGCGCTATGGCTACACCTTC. It yields the protein CATAPTGRYGYTF. The chain carries TRBV12-3 or TRBV12-4 and TRBJ1-2; 7 bases are a match to TRBD1. V shed 10 bases and J 4 bases; nucleotides not matched to a gene: 9. This CDR3 comprises 13 residues.

This clone was counted once. The chain employs TRBV5-1 and TRBJ1-2; D may be TRBD1 (5 bases). Germline V gene lookup returns CDR1 SGHRS and CDR2 YFSETQ. The CDR3 extends over 16 amino acids. Trimming cost V 0 bases and J 2 bases, with 14 bases left between them. CDR3 sequence: CASSLGRRGVNYGYTF. CDR3 DNA sequence: TGCGCCAGCAGCTTGGGGCGGAGGGGAGTGAACTATGGCTACACCTTC.

The CDR3: CASSNQGSSEAFF. The CDR3 DNA reads as TGCGCCAGCAGCAACCAGGGTTCGAGTGAAGCTTTCTTT. V usage is TRBV5-1 and J usage is TRBJ1-1; D might be TRBD1 (5 bases). CDR3 length: 13 residues. The ends were cut back, 4 bases at V and 7 bases at J, with 14 bases in the middle. The germline V gene has CDR1 SGHRS and CDR2 YFSETQ.

The chain carries TRBV7-3 and TRBJ2-3, with D possibly matching TRBD2 (7 bases). Germline CDR1 reads SGHTA; CDR2 reads FQGTGA. This CDR3 comprises 15 residues. V was trimmed by 5 bases and J by 3 bases, leaving 15 bases between them. CDR3 nucleotides: TGTGCCAGCAGCGTATCTCGGGGGGCAACAGATACGCAGTATTTT. It translates to CASSVSRGATDTQYF.

This clone was seen a single time. V usage is TRBV2 and J usage is TRBJ1-6; possibly TRBD1 for D (6 bases). V was trimmed by 6 bases and J by 8 bases, leaving 17 bases between them. The CDR3 has 15 residues. Germline CDR1 is SNHLY and CDR2 is FYNNEI. The CDR3 coding sequence is TGTGCCAGCAGCGAACAGGGAGCAGCCCATTCACCCCTCCACTTT. Its protein is CASSEQGAAHSPLHF. The whole variable domain, remainder taken from reference TRBV2 and TRBJ1-6, is EPEVTQTPSHQVTQMGQEVILRCVPISNHLYFYWYRQILGQKVEFLVSFYNNEISEKSEIFDDQFSVERPDGSNFTLKIRSTKLEDSAMYFCASSEQGAAHSPLHFGNGTRLTVT.

J is TRBJ1-5 and V is TRBV5-8; 7 bases match TRBD1. The germline V gene has CDR1 SGHTS and CDR2 YDEGEE. The CDR3 spans 16 residues. J lost 9 bases, V lost 2 bases, and 14 bases had no gene match. Written as DNA, the CDR3 is TGTGCCAGCAGCTTTGAGACTACAGGGGCCCCCAGGCCCCAGCATTTT. It encodes CASSFETTGAPRPQHF.

This chain joins TRBV10-2 and TRBJ1-5; maybe TRBD1 (6 bases). The ends were cut back, 6 bases at V and 4 bases at J, with 13 bases in the middle. CDR3 length: 14 residues. Germline V lookup: CDR1 WSHSY, CDR2 SAAADI. CDR3 coding DNA: TGCGCCAGCAGCCCGGACAGTAGGAATCAGCCCCAGCATTTT. Amino acids: CASSPDSRNQPQHF.

J is TRBJ2-1 and V is TRBV6-2 or TRBV6-3, with TRBD2 identical over 10 bases. The CDR3 spans 17 residues. Germline loops: CDR1 MNHEY, CDR2 SVGEGT. V gave up 2 bases and J gave up 6 bases; unmatched junction bases: 10. The DNA of the CDR3 is TGTGCCAGCAGTTACAGCCTTCTAGCGGGGGCCACCAATGAGCAGTTCTTC. It is translated as CASSYSLLAGATNEQFF.

The CDR3 protein is CASSLTRQGRTGELFF. CDR3 sequence (DNA): TGCGCCAGCAGCTTGACCCGACAGGGGCGAACCGGGGAGCTGTTTTTT. The rearrangement joins TRBV5-1 to TRBJ2-2; 8 bases are a match to TRBD1. The CDR3 totals 16 residues. CDR1 and CDR2 (germline): SGHRS, YFSETQ. The V segment lost 1 base and the J segment 5 bases; nucleotides outside the gene matches: 7.